These T cell receptor beta chains were read from a single sample in a study of T cells after posttransplantation cyclophosphamide. Produced via immunoSEQ multiplex PCR; TCRdb's table is partial and in-frame only. The sample includes over a thousand clones, none of them occurring once. The source material was PBMCs, sampled 84 days after allogeneic stem cell transplant with posttransplant cyclophosphamide. The receptors were gathered from a male patient aged 25 to 39 who received an allogeneic stem cell transplant from a related donor, was CMV-positive, and had no GVHD. Some T cells may arise from the graft donor. CDR3s include the opening cysteine and the closing phenylalanine or tryptophan. The order of the fields is clone size, V gene, CDR3 protein. Each size is once, few, many or a size class.

clone_size: medium-sized; v_call: TRBV7-9; cdr3_aa: CASSFPTGGKTEAFF
clone_size: medium-sized; v_call: TRBV7-2; cdr3_aa: CASSLRLDSYEQYF
clone_size: many; v_call: TRBV7-3; cdr3_aa: CASSLGVSTTSGSGNEQFF
clone_size: medium-sized; v_call: TRBV15; cdr3_aa: CATGRGSDTEAFF
clone_size: large; v_call: TRBV24-1; cdr3_aa: CATGNREGTEAFF
clone_size: medium-sized; v_call: TRBV4-1; cdr3_aa: CASREDPQGFYTEAFF
clone_size: medium-sized; v_call: TRBV27; cdr3_aa: CASSLFLVDRVNQPQHF
clone_size: large; v_call: TRBV19; cdr3_aa: CASSLNSNTEAFF